A single sample is the source of the 28 T cell receptor beta chains below, sequenced in a study of T-cell memory formation after mild COVID-19. TCRdb itself ran the 5' RACE reads through MiXCR, one entry per CDR3 protein. The data show around 440,000 distinct CDR3 sequences, roughly 18% seen once. The sequenced sample consisted of PBMCs or a T cell subset sorted from them (not recorded which). All receptors derive from an adult woman who had mild COVID-19 (a few samples of this study predate the infection). Cell type and time point are not known.

The genes are TRBV11-2 and TRBJ1-3; D may be TRBD1 (6 bases). V lost 0 bases and J lost 5, with 8 bases in between. CDR1 is SGHAT, CDR2 FQNNGV, per germline. The CDR3 length is 14 residues. The CDR3 loop is CASSLEGHRNTIYF. The DNA for the CDR3 is TGTGCCAGCAGCTTAGAGGGACACAGAAACACCATATATTTT.

The chain links TRBV20-1 to TRBJ2-7; 9 bases are shared with TRBD1. V trimming: 3 bases; J trimming: 4 bases; junction bases outside the gene matches: 10. The CDR3 has 15 residues. Germline-derived CDR1 and CDR2 are DFQATT and SNEGSKA (reference sequence). CDR3 sequence reads: CSARQRQGVWYEQYF. CDR3 DNA: TGCAGTGCTAGGCAGCGACAGGGGGTATGGTACGAGCAGTACTTC.

The V and J genes are TRBV12-3 or TRBV12-4 and TRBJ1-5; D gene ambiguous. Trimming shortened V by 0 bases and J by 5 bases, and 8 bases separated the two germline ends. This CDR3 is built from 14 residues. CDR3 amino acids: CASSLAGIYQPQHF. CDR3 in DNA: TGTGCCAGCAGTTTAGCGGGGATCTATCAGCCCCAGCATTTT.

This clonotype was counted only a few times. The chain employs TRBV7-9 and TRBJ1-4; 7 bases fit TRBD1. The germline CDR1 and CDR2 sequences are SEHNR and FQNEAQ (reference sequence). This CDR3 has 15 residues. Trimming took 6 bases from V and 0 from J; bases not matched to a gene: 4. CDR3: CASSSGQATNEKLFF. For the CDR3, the DNA is TGTGCCAGCAGTTCTGGACAGGCAACTAATGAAAAACTGTTTTTT. Together with reference TRBV7-9 and TRBJ1-4, the CDR3 gives the full variable domain: DTGVSQNPRHKITKRGQNVTFRCDPISEHNRLYWYRQTLGQGPEFLTYFQNEAQLEKSRLLSDRFSAERPKGSFSTLEIQRTEQGDSAMYLCASSSGQATNEKLFFGSGTQLSVL.

This clonotype occurred a few times. For the CDR3, the DNA is TGTGCCAGCAGCCATGCGTTGGTGGCTAGCGGGGGTGGTGAGCAGTTCTTC. Encoded protein: CASSHALVASGGGEQFF. The chain couples TRBV4-2 to TRBJ2-1; 10 nucleotides align to TRBD2. V was clipped by 3 bases and J by 9 bases; unmatched bases: 14. Germline CDR1 LGHNA, CDR2 YNFKEQ. The CDR3 has 17 residues.

Only a few counts were recorded for this clonotype. The V gene is TRBV7-9, the J gene TRBJ2-1, with 10 bases that match TRBD2. The CDR3 loop spans 15 amino acids. V lost 3 bases, J lost 6 bases, and 5 bases stayed unmatched. Germline assignment: CDR1 SEHNR and CDR2 FQNEAQ (reference sequence). The CDR3 spells CASSLPGLARNEQFF. Here the CDR3 DNA reads TGTGCCAGCAGCTTGCCGGGACTAGCGCGCAATGAGCAGTTCTTC.

In its sample, this clonotype was seen a few times. The chain links TRBV12-3 or TRBV12-4 to TRBJ2-3; D is possibly TRBD2 (6 bases). CDR3 length equals 14 residues. V dropped 4 bases and J dropped 4 bases, with 12 bases sitting between them. CDR3 in DNA: TGTGCCAGCAGTTGGGGGGTCGTCGCAGATACGCAGTATTTT. Its translation: CASSWGVVADTQYF.

The count of this clonotype is one. One junction end disagrees with the germline gene, perhaps due to a read error. The chain recombines TRBV6-1 with TRBJ1-1; a possible D gene is TRBD1 (5 bases). CDR1 and CDR2 (germline): MNHNS, SASEGT. The CDR3 consists of 13 residues. The CDR3 DNA reads TGTGCCAGCACTGAAGACAGGAACACTGAAGCTTTCTTT. Translating it yields CASTEDRNTEAFF.

This clonotype was picked up many times. The J gene is TRBJ2-7, the V gene TRBV27, with a tentative D call TRBD2 (6 bases). V was trimmed by 6 bases and J by 0 bases, leaving 12 bases between them. This CDR3 has 14 residues. Looked up from germline, CDR1 is MNHEY and CDR2 is SMNVEV (reference sequence). The CDR3 spells CASRSRGSSYEQYF. The CDR3, as DNA: TGTGCCAGCAGATCGCGGGGATCCTCCTACGAGCAGTACTTC.

This clonotype came up a few times. The chain joins TRBV11-2 to TRBJ2-3; tentatively, D is TRBD1 or TRBD2 (6 bases each). This CDR3 contains 15 residues. Germline assignment: CDR1 SGHAT and CDR2 FQNNGV. V was clipped by 4 bases and J by 2 bases, with 13 bases between them. This CDR3 is CASSSRGDPTDTQYF. The CDR3 DNA reads as TGTGCCAGCAGCTCTAGGGGGGATCCCACAGATACGCAGTATTTT. The full variable domain, completed using reference TRBV11-2 and TRBJ2-3, is EAGVAQSPRYKIIEKRQSVAFWCNPISGHATLYWYQQILGQGPKLLIQFQNNGVVDDSQLPKDRFSAERLKGVDSTLKIQPAKLEDSAVYLCASSSRGDPTDTQYFGPGTRLTVL.

This clonotype was detected a few times. The chain is built from TRBV7-9 and TRBJ2-2; perhaps TRBD2 as D (5 bases). The CDR3 is 16 residues long. V was shortened by 1 base and J by 2 bases, with 11 bases between the two germline ends. Germline-derived CDR1 and CDR2 are SEHNR and FQNEAQ (reference sequence). CDR3: CASSLGPGLNTGELFF. The CDR3 DNA follows: TGTGCCAGCAGCTTAGGGCCCGGACTCAACACCGGGGAGCTGTTTTTT.

The rearrangement joins TRBV5-1 to TRBJ2-7, with no clear D. Trimming took 0 bases from V and 3 from J, leaving 7 bases between them. The CDR3 runs 13 residues. Germline CDR1 is SGHRS and CDR2 is YFSETQ. The CDR3 sequence is CASSLDVSYEQYF. For the CDR3, the DNA is TGCGCCAGCAGCTTGGATGTCAGCTACGAGCAGTACTTC.

This clonotype was recorded a few times. The chain combines TRBV4-1 with TRBJ1-1; 10 bases line up with TRBD1. The CDR3 extends over 16 amino acids. V gave up 2 bases and J gave up 6 bases; unmatched junction bases: 9. CDR1 MGHRA and CDR2 YSYEKL come from the germline V gene. The CDR3, as DNA: TGCGCCAGCAGCCAACTGCCAAGGGACAGGGGCGCTGAAGCTTTCTTT. Its protein product is CASSQLPRDRGAEAFF.

The chain recombines TRBV24-1 with TRBJ2-1, with 12 bases matching TRBD2. Germline V gene data show CDR1 as KGHDR and CDR2 as SFDVKD. The V gene end was trimmed by 10 bases and the J gene end by 8 bases; junction bases not matched to a gene: 8. The CDR3 contains 14 residues. CDR3 in amino acids: CATALAGGPHEQFF. In DNA, the CDR3 is TGTGCCACAGCTCTAGCGGGGGGGCCGCATGAGCAGTTCTTC.

This chain links TRBV4-3 with TRBJ2-2; D tentatively fits TRBD1 or TRBD2 (5 bases each). The CDR3 loop spans 15 amino acids. Trimming shortened V by 6 bases and J by 0 bases, and 11 bases separated the two germline ends. Looked up from germline, CDR1 is LGHNA and CDR2 is YSLEER. The CDR3 nucleotides read TGCGCCAGCAGTGGGGGTAGAACGAACACCGGGGAGCTGTTTTTT. The encoded protein is CASSGGRTNTGELFF.

The genes are TRBV5-6 and TRBJ2-3; D remains unclear. This CDR3 contains 13 residues. In germline, CDR1 is SGHDT, CDR2 YYEEEE. Deletions cut 6 bases from V and 4 bases from J, with 12 bases between. The CDR3 coding sequence is TGTGCCAGCACCCAAGCTGGTGCAGATACGCAGTATTTT. It yields the protein CASTQAGADTQYF.

V and J are TRBV5-5 and TRBJ2-1; a weak D match, TRBD2 (6 bases). The V and J ends lost 3 bases and 7 bases respectively, with 14 bases between them. The CDR3 covers 14 residues. Germline V CDR1 and CDR2: SGHKS, YYEKEE (reference sequence). CDR3 sequence: CASSSDPGRNEQFF. The CDR3 nucleotides are TGTGCCAGCAGCTCCGATCCGGGGAGGAATGAGCAGTTCTTC.

This clonotype turned up a few times. The chain recombines TRBV7-8 with TRBJ1-2; D unresolved. This CDR3 has 16 residues. V shed 2 bases and J shed 6 bases, with 19 bases lying between them. Germline CDR1 and CDR2: SGHVS and FQNEAQ. The CDR3, as DNA: TGTGCCAGCAGCTTAATATCTAGAGGGTCGGGTGATGGCTACACCTTC. Its translation: CASSLISRGSGDGYTF. The variable domain in full, with the rest retrieved from reference TRBV7-8 and TRBJ1-2, is GAGVSQSPRYKVAKRGQDVALRCDPISGHVSLFWYQQALGQGPEFLTYFQNEAQLDKSGLPSDRFFAERPEGSVSTLKIQRTQQEDSAVYLCASSLISRGSGDGYTFGSGTRLTVV.

This sequence joins TRBV14 and TRBJ2-7, with D perhaps TRBD2 (6 bases). The CDR3 runs to 15 residues. CDR1 is SGHDN, CDR2 FVKESK, per germline. With 0 bases removed from V and 7 bases from J, the gap between germline ends came to 16 bases. CDR3 DNA sequence: TGTGCCAGCAGCCAAGATCCCCCGGGAGTGATGGAGCAGTACTTC. It yields the protein CASSQDPPGVMEQYF.

This clonotype was detected many times. The chain combines TRBV7-3 with TRBJ2-2; 7 nucleotides agree with TRBD2. Trimming took 2 bases from V and 2 from J; bases not matched to a gene: 8. The CDR3 has 17 residues. Germline V gene data show CDR1 as SGHTA and CDR2 as FQGTGA. Here the CDR3 DNA reads TGTGCCAGCAGCTTACACCGGACTAGACAAAACACCGGGGAGCTGTTTTTT. It yields the protein CASSLHRTRQNTGELFF.

In this sample, this clonotype turned up a few times. This chain connects TRBV20-1 to TRBJ2-1, with 7 bases aligning to TRBD2. V was clipped by 0 bases and J by 5 bases; unmatched bases: 10. Germline V CDR1 and CDR2: DFQATT, SNEGSKA (reference sequence). CDR3 length equals 16 residues. CDR3 DNA sequence: TGCAGTGCTAGAGATGCCGGGACTAACCGTCACAATGAGCAGTTCTTC. This sequence encodes CSARDAGTNRHNEQFF.

This clonotype was found many times. The V and J genes are TRBV7-8 and TRBJ1-2; D unresolved. The V end lost 6 bases, the J end lost 14 bases, and 19 bases lay between the germline ends. In germline, CDR1 is SGHVS, CDR2 FQNEAQ. The CDR3 is 12 amino acids. CDR3 residues: CASSRDDRVLTF. CDR3 in DNA: TGTGCCAGCAGTCGAGATGACCGAGTACTAACCTTC.

In its sample, this clonotype was seen a few times. This sequence joins TRBV2 and TRBJ1-6; D ambiguous. Germline CDR1 reads SNHLY; CDR2 reads FYNNEI. Trimming took 5 bases from V and 0 from J, leaving 11 bases between them. This CDR3 has 16 amino acids. The DNA of the CDR3 is TGTGCCAGCAGTCTTCAGGATAGCTCCTATAATTCACCCCTCCACTTT. It yields the protein CASSLQDSSYNSPLHF.

The gene calls are TRBV2 and TRBJ2-2; D gene unclear. Germline assignment: CDR1 SNHLY and CDR2 FYNNEI. This CDR3 has 14 residues. With 8 bases removed from V and 1 base from J, the gap between germline ends came to 11 bases. CDR3 coding DNA: TGTGCCAGCCACCGCACACGGAACACCGGGGAGCTGTTTTTT. Its protein is CASHRTRNTGELFF.

The sample holds a few counts of this clonotype. The genes are TRBV20-1 and TRBJ2-1; possible D gene TRBD1, 7 bases. Trimming took off 1 base at V and 1 base at J, with 26 bases between the two ends. Germline V lookup: CDR1 DFQATT, CDR2 SNEGSKA (reference sequence). The CDR3 length is 20 residues. As DNA, the CDR3 is TGCAGTGCTAGAGCCGTTCCGGTCGGGGGACAGCTCAAGTCCTACAATGAGCAGTTCTTC. Translating gives CSARAVPVGGQLKSYNEQFF.

The chain couples TRBV12-3 or TRBV12-4 to TRBJ1-1, with unresolved D. V dropped 1 base and J dropped 9 bases, with 18 bases sitting between them. The CDR3 loop spans 15 amino acids. The CDR3 spells CASSLDVLRAKKAFF. CDR3 nucleotides: TGTGCCAGCAGTTTAGATGTCCTAAGAGCCAAAAAAGCTTTCTTT.

The chain combines TRBV19 with TRBJ1-4, with 9 bases identical to TRBD1. The CDR3 consists of 15 residues. V trimming: 5 bases; J trimming: 8 bases; junction bases outside the gene matches: 9. CDR1 and CDR2 from the germline V gene are LNHDA and SQIVND (reference sequence). This chain's CDR3 is CASSPNRGHLEKLFF. The CDR3 coding sequence is TGTGCCAGTAGTCCTAACAGGGGGCATTTAGAAAAACTGTTTTTT. Full variable domain (remainder filled in from reference TRBV19 and TRBJ1-4): DGGITQSPKYLFRKEGQNVTLSCEQNLNHDAMYWYRQDPGQGLRLIYYSQIVNDFQKGDIAEGYSVSREKKESFPLTVTSAQKNPTAFYLCASSPNRGHLEKLFFGSGTQLSVL.

This clonotype was picked up many times. The chain is built from TRBV7-2 and TRBJ2-3; D is unresolved. V was pared by 5 bases and J by 2 bases, with 5 bases between. Germline CDR1 reads SGHTA; CDR2 reads FQGNSA. The CDR3 totals 12 residues. CDR3 coding DNA: TGTGCCAGCAGCCCCTACACAGATACGCAGTATTTT. This translates into CASSPYTDTQYF.